This T cell receptor (beta chain) is drawn from a study of blood T cell repertoires in COVID-19. Study-level background: Material from acute and convalescent COVID-19 was sourced from the United States, Italy and Spain. T cells, B-cell-depleted T cells, or PBMCs supplied cDNA or gDNA.

Trimming removed 1 base from V and 3 bases from J; junction bases left unmatched: 11. Germline CDR1 is SGDLS and CDR2 is YYNGEE. This CDR3 contains 18 residues. Per the original data handling: Amplification with reference gene primers provided the estimates of nucleated cell counts. Clones were read by immunoSEQ multiplex PCR, and TCRdb kept only the in-frame ones, dropping some. V, J and clone size reflect that table, while D and trimming were determined from the DNA. Of tens of thousands of clones in the sample, 88% are singletons; the top ten hold around 3.6%. The gene calls are TRBV9 and TRBJ2-3, with 10 bases identical to TRBD2. Sequencing used peripheral blood. The source of this sequence is a human donor in a cohort sampled during active COVID-19. The CDR3, as DNA: TGTGCCAGCAGCGTATCCCTATTGCTAGCGGGGGAAACAGATACGCAGTATTTT. Its translation is CASSVSLLLAGETDTQYF.